Shown below are 21 T cell receptor beta chains from a single sample sequenced in a study of OX40 agonist ivuxolimab in advanced cancers. Repertoires were generated with immunoSEQ multiplex PCR, while TCRdb's copy carries only in-frame clones and drops some. The repertoire holds some 70,000 clones, with approximately 90% as singletons. Sequences were derived from CD4+ or CD8+ T cells sorted from blood, sampled in a trial of the OX40 agonist ivuxolimab. These receptors were collected from an adult with an advanced solid tumor such as melanoma, head and neck, liver or kidney cancer.

The chain combines TRBV6-1 with TRBJ1-5; 8 nucleotides align to TRBD1. V shed 4 bases, J shed 1 base, and the junction held 6 bases outside the gene matches. The CDR3 extends over 16 amino acids. Per germline, CDR1 MNHNS and CDR2 SASEGT. As DNA, the CDR3 is TGTGCCAGCAGTGGCCCCGACAGGGGAAGCAATCAGCCCCAGCATTTT. It codes for CASSGPDRGSNQPQHF.

V is TRBV10-3 and J is TRBJ2-5; D possibly matches TRBD1 or TRBD2 (5 bases each). Germline-derived CDR1 and CDR2 are ENHRY and SYGVKD. CDR3 length: 13 residues. V lost 6 bases and J lost 5, with 13 bases in between. CDR3 sequence (DNA): TGTGCCATCAGCCGGGGCGTATCGGAGACCCAGTACTTC. Amino acids: CAISRGVSETQYF.

This clone was counted a single time. The CDR3 is CASSNYQTPSSYEQYF. The DNA of the CDR3 is TGTGCCAGCAGCAACTATCAAACACCGAGCTCCTACGAGCAGTACTTC. The rearrangement uses TRBV21-1 and TRBJ2-7. TRBV21-1 is deemed a pseudogene. The length of the CDR3 is 16 residues.

This clone was counted once. J is TRBJ2-3 and V is TRBV5-1; 12 bases are shared with TRBD2. V trimming: 0 bases; J trimming: 0 bases; junction bases outside the gene matches: 5. The CDR3 totals 18 residues. The V gene's germline CDR1 is SGHRS and CDR2 YFSETQ. In DNA, the CDR3 is TGCGCCAGCAGCTTGGCCCTAGCGGGAGGGACGAGCACAGATACGCAGTATTTT. Translation: CASSLALAGGTSTDTQYF. The full variable domain, its missing parts supplied by reference TRBV5-1 and TRBJ2-3, is KAGVTQTPRYLIKTRGQQVTLSCSPISGHRSVSWYQQTPGQGLQFLFEYFSETQRNKGNFPGRFSGRQFSNSRSEMNVSTLELGDSALYLCASSLALAGGTSTDTQYFGPGTRLTVL.

The chain has TRBV11-2 and TRBJ1-5, with D possibly matching TRBD1 (5 bases). The ends were cut back, 5 bases at V and 3 bases at J, with 11 bases in the middle. The CDR3 extends over 14 amino acids. Germline CDR1 SGHAT, CDR2 FQNNGV. The CDR3 DNA sequence: TGTGCCAGCAGCCCGACGGGGCTCAATCAGCCCCAGCATTTT. Protein sequence: CASSPTGLNQPQHF.

The rearrangement uses TRBV19 and TRBJ2-7; 7 bases line up with TRBD1. The V gene's germline CDR1 is LNHDA and CDR2 SQIVND (reference sequence). This CDR3 contains 17 residues. V lost 3 bases, J lost 5 bases, and 16 bases stayed unmatched. The CDR3 here is CASSMAYKATGFHEQYF. The CDR3, as DNA: TGTGCCAGTAGTATGGCGTATAAGGCGACAGGGTTCCACGAGCAGTACTTC.

The chain recombines TRBV6-5 with TRBJ2-7; weak D call: TRBD1 (5 bases). V lost 6 bases and J 4 bases, leaving 13 bases between the germline ends. From germline, CDR1 is MNHEY and CDR2 SVGAGI. The CDR3 runs to 13 residues. This CDR3 reads CASSTDRSYEQYF. The DNA for the CDR3 is TGTGCCAGCAGCACCGACAGATCTTACGAGCAGTACTTC.

The chain links TRBV5-1 to TRBJ1-5, with a tentative D call TRBD1 (5 bases). This CDR3 has 17 residues. Germline V gives CDR1 SGHRS, CDR2 YFSETQ. V lost 4 bases to trimming and J lost 3 bases, with 20 bases between them. The CDR3 reads CASSPGVGRGPNQPQHF. The CDR3 DNA reads TGCGCCAGCAGCCCGGGGGTTGGTAGAGGACCCAATCAGCCCCAGCATTTT.

This chain joins TRBV18 and TRBJ1-3, with 7 bases lining up with TRBD1. V lost 3 bases to trimming and J lost 0 bases; unmatched junction nucleotides: 8. CDR3 size: 17 residues. Looked up from germline, CDR1 is KGHSH and CDR2 is LQKENI. CDR3 amino acids: CASSPSQTGVSGNTIYF. The DNA for the CDR3 is TGTGCCAGCTCACCTTCCCAAACAGGGGTCTCTGGAAACACCATATATTTT.

This chain uses TRBV2 with TRBJ1-2; D gene uncertain. The CDR3 runs to 15 residues. Trimming shortened V by 4 bases and J by 3 bases, and 15 bases separated the two germline ends. Germline V lookup: CDR1 SNHLY, CDR2 FYNNEI. CDR3 amino acids: CASSARTAFDYGYTF. In DNA, the CDR3 is TGTGCCAGCAGTGCCCGGACGGCTTTTGACTATGGCTACACCTTC.

V and J are TRBV9 and TRBJ1-2; no firm D call. Germline V CDR1 and CDR2: SGDLS, YYNGEE. The CDR3 loop spans 11 amino acids. Trimming stripped 3 bases from V and 11 bases from J, with 11 bases between. CDR3 nucleotide sequence: TGTGCCAGCAGCGAGGGCCCGCCGTACACCTTC. This sequence encodes CASSEGPPYTF.

The rearrangement links TRBV27 to TRBJ2-2, with TRBD1 matching 8 bases. The CDR3 consists of 14 residues. Germline V gene sequence: CDR1 MNHEY, CDR2 SMNVEV (reference sequence). With 6 bases clipped from V and 5 bases from J, the junction kept 5 bases outside the gene matches. The CDR3 loop is CASRATGATGELFF. CDR3 sequence (DNA): TGTGCCAGCAGAGCGACAGGGGCGACCGGGGAGCTGTTTTTT.

The CDR3 loop reads CASRRAVFDRGEQYF. DNA for the CDR3: TGTGCCAGCAGGAGGGCGGTCTTCGATAGGGGCGAGCAGTACTTC. V is TRBV5-5 and J is TRBJ2-7, with D possibly called TRBD1 or TRBD2 (5 bases each). The V gene's germline CDR1 is SGHKS and CDR2 YYEKEE (reference sequence). This CDR3 comprises 15 residues. The germline V and J ends were trimmed by 5 bases and 6 bases, with 21 bases remaining between them.

This chain links TRBV4-2 with TRBJ2-7; 10 bases map to TRBD1. The CDR3 runs to 16 residues. Germline V gene lookup returns CDR1 LGHNA and CDR2 YNFKEQ. With V trimmed by 5 bases and J by 0 bases, 7 bases remained unmatched. The CDR3 is CASSDRGPPSSYEQYF. The CDR3 coding sequence is TGTGCCAGCAGCGACAGGGGGCCACCCAGCTCCTACGAGCAGTACTTC.

The rearrangement joins TRBV10-3 to TRBJ2-2; D perhaps matches TRBD2 (6 bases). V was clipped by 4 bases and J by 2 bases, with 11 bases between them. This CDR3 has 15 residues. Germline V gene lookup returns CDR1 ENHRY and CDR2 SYGVKD. The CDR3 sequence is CAISVGGSNTGELFF. The CDR3 DNA reads TGTGCCATCAGTGTTGGAGGGAGCAACACCGGGGAGCTGTTTTTT.

J is TRBJ2-3 and V is TRBV5-1; 9 bases are a match to TRBD2. The CDR3 length is 15 residues. Trimming cost V 0 bases and J 4 bases; bases outside gene matches: 3. The germline V gene encodes CDR1 SGHRS and CDR2 YFSETQ. The CDR3 protein is CASSLEAGGPDTQYF. The CDR3 nucleotides read TGCGCCAGCAGCTTGGAGGCGGGAGGGCCAGATACGCAGTATTTT.

The chain links TRBV10-3 to TRBJ2-2; D may be TRBD1 (7 bases). The V end lost 0 bases, the J end lost 3 bases, and 8 bases lay between the germline ends. This CDR3 spans 15 amino acids. CDR1 ENHRY and CDR2 SYGVKD come from the germline V gene. CDR3 residues: CAISESRGDTGELFF. The DNA of the CDR3 is TGTGCCATCAGTGAGTCCAGGGGGGACACCGGGGAGCTGTTTTTT.

This clone was picked up a small number of times. The gene calls are TRBV4-1 and TRBJ1-5, with no clear D. The CDR3 runs 19 residues. Germline CDR1 and CDR2: MGHRA and YSYEKL. The germline V and J ends were trimmed by 0 bases and 4 bases, with 22 bases remaining between them. The CDR3 spells CASSQELISAVGDNQPQHF. The CDR3 DNA follows: TGCGCCAGCAGCCAAGAACTAATAAGTGCAGTTGGTGATAATCAGCCCCAGCATTTT.

This chain joins TRBV15 and TRBJ1-2, with 12 bases fitting TRBD1. Losses at the gene ends were 1 base for V and 3 bases for J; bases not matched to a gene: 15. CDR1 and CDR2 (germline): LNHNV, YYDKDF (reference sequence). The CDR3 is 20 amino acids. The CDR3 DNA follows: TGTGCCACCAGCAGAGGCCCCCGGGACAGGGGGCGCGATGGGTACTATGGCTACACCTTC. Protein product: CATSRGPRDRGRDGYYGYTF.

This chain joins TRBV5-1 and TRBJ2-2, with unresolved D. CDR3 length equals 14 residues. V was trimmed by 0 bases and J by 6 bases, leaving 9 bases between them. The germline CDR1 and CDR2 sequences are SGHRS and YFSETQ. The CDR3 loop reads CASSLAAEPGELFF. DNA for the CDR3: TGCGCCAGCAGCTTGGCGGCAGAGCCCGGGGAGCTGTTTTTT.

This clone appeared a few times. The rearrangement joins TRBV10-3 to TRBJ1-5, with 10 nucleotides matching TRBD1. The CDR3 is made up of 20 amino acids. Germline values: CDR1 ENHRY, CDR2 SYGVKD. J lost 5 bases, V lost 5 bases, and 21 bases had no gene match. CDR3 protein: CAISPSDPGTGVFLDQPQHF. CDR3 coding DNA: TGTGCCATCAGTCCATCAGACCCCGGGACAGGGGTTTTTTTGGATCAGCCCCAGCATTTT.